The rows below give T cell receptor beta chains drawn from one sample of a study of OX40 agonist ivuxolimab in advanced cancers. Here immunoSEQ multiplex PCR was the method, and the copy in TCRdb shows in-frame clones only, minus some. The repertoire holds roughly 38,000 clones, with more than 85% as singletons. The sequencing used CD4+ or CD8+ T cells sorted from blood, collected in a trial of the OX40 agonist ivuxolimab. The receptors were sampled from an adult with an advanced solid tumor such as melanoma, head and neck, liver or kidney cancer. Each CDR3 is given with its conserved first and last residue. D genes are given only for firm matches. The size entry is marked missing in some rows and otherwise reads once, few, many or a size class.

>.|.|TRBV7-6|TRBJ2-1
TGTGCCAGCAGCTTAGTGTTGAATGAGCAGTTCTTC
CASSLVLNEQFF
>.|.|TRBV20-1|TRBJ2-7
TGCAGTGCCCCGAGCTCCTGCGAGCAGTACTTC
CSAPSSCEQYF
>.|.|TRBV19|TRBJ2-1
TGTGCCAGTAGTCGCCGAGGCTCCTACAATGAGCAGTTCTTC
CASSRRGSYNEQFF
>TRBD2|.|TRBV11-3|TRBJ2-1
TGTGCCAGCAGCCCCCCGATCAGCGGGAGGGCCGAAAGTGAGCAGTTCTTC
CASSPPISGRAESEQFF
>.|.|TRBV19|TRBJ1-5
TGTGCCAGTAAGTCGGGGGGTCAGCCCCAGCATTTT
CASKSGGQPQHF
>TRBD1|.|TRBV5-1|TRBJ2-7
TGCGCCAGCACCCCCCAGGGGGCAAATGACGAGCAGTACTTC
CASTPQGANDEQYF
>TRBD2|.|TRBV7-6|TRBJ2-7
TGTGCCAGCAGCCGCTCCCTTAGCGGGTCCGTCTCCTACGAGCAGTACTTC
CASSRSLSGSVSYEQYF
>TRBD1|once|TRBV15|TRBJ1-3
TGTGCCACCAGCAGAGACAGGACAGGTATCAGTGGAAACACCATATATTTT
CATSRDRTGISGNTIYF
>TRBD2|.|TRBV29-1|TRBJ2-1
TGCAGCGTTGGGGGGGGGAATGAGCAGTTCTTC
CSVGGGNEQFF
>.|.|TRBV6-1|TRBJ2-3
TGTGCCAGCAGTGAATTATTGATAGGGAAGAAAGATACGCAGTATTTT
CASSELLIGKKDTQYF
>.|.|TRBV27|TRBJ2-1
TGTGCCAGCAGTTTAGTAGGACGTGAGCAGTTCTTC
CASSLVGREQFF
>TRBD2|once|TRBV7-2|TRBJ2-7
TGTGCCAGCAGCCCCTTAGCGGGAATTTACGAGCAGTACTTC
CASSPLAGIYEQYF
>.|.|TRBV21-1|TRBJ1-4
TGTGCCAGCAGCTCCCTATCGGTCAGGGAGTCAGGAAAAACTGTTTTT
CASSSLSVRESGKTVF
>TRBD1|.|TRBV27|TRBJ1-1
TGTGCCAGCAGTACTAGACAGGGGGCTTTTATTCTGAACACTGAAGCTTTCTTT
CASSTRQGAFILNTEAFF